This T cell receptor (beta chain) was obtained from a study of T-cell reconstitution after alpha-beta-depleted transplantation in children. The authors prepared the TCRbeta library with unique molecular identifiers. TCRdb reprocessed the PCR reads with MiXCR, giving one entry per CDR3 protein. The table includes about 160,000 distinct CDR3 sequences, 11% detected once. This clonotype was detected many times. Germline-derived CDR1 and CDR2 are SEHNR and FQNEAQ (reference sequence). V was clipped by 4 bases and J by 2 bases, with 9 bases between them. The CDR3 loop spans 13 amino acids. This chain connects TRBV7-9 to TRBJ2-7; D ambiguous. The source is a boy between 2 and 10 years old with acute myeloid leukemia, due to receive a stem cell transplant. Sequenced material: PBMCs, taken before TCRalphabeta/CD19-depleted stem cell transplant. The CDR3 region has the DNA TGTGCCAGCAGCTCTGGAAAGACCTACGAGCAGTACTTC. The encoded protein is CASSSGKTYEQYF.